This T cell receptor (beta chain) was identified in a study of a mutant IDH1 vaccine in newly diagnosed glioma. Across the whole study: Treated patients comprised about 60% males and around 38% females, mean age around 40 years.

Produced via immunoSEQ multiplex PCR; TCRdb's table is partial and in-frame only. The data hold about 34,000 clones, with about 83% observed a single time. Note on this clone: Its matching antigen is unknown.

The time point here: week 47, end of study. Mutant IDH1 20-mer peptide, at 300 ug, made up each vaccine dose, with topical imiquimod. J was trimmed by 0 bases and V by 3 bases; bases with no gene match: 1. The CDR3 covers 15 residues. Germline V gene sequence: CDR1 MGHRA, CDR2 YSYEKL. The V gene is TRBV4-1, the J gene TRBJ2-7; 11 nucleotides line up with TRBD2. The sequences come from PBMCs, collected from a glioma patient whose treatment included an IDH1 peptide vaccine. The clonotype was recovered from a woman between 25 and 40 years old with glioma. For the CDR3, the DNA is TGCGCCAGCAGCCATAGCGGGGGGGTCTCCTACGAGCAGTACTTC. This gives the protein CASSHSGGVSYEQYF.